The clone carrying this T cell receptor beta chain is judged medium-sized. What it binds is unknown. This sample was taken from a study of vaccination and CD4 T cells after COVID-19. Study-wide points: Relatively few convalescent patients and no early post-infection timepoints were analyzed.

At the Johns Hopkins FTIC core, DNA taken from cultured CD4+ T cells was sequenced by way of the Oncomine TCR Beta short-read assay. TCRdb analysed the PCR reads with MiXCR anew, one entry per CDR3 protein. The repertoire consists of about 3,700 distinct CDR3 sequences, with around 21% occurring once and the leading ten covering 15% to 20%. Indicated treatment: 10-day PBMC culture with coronavirus spike peptide pools or control peptides (ViraFEST assay). ViraFEST expanded antigen-specific T cells with peptide pools, then sequenced TCRs. Upon completion of under 12 days of culture, CD4+ T cells were isolated via negative selection. Germline lookup yields CDR1 MNHNS and CDR2 SASEGT. This CDR3 is built from 16 residues. The ends lost 5 bases at V and 6 bases at J; junction bases unmatched: 12.

This receptor was identified in a human donor who had recovered from COVID-19. The chain has TRBV6-1 and TRBJ1-5; 8 bases align to TRBD1. The sequenced material came from CD4+ T cells from blood, cultured in vitro. In nucleotides, the CDR3 is TGTGCCAGCAGTACCCAAGGACAGGGAAATGGTCAGCCCCAGCATTTT. Its translation: CASSTQGQGNGQPQHF.